This record looks at one TCR beta chain sequence and its context. Its antigen is currently unknown. This CDR3 has 14 residues. The germline gives CDR1 MDHEN, CDR2 SYDVKM. V shed 3 bases and J shed 6 bases, with 14 bases lying between them. All trial patients relapsed after autologous stem cell transplantation. Isolation of CD8+ T cells from thawed PBMCs used magnetic negative selection. This sample stems from a study of PD-1 blockade in classical Hodgkin lymphoma. Study-wide background: Administration of nivolumab to patients was at 3 mg/kg intravenously every 2 weeks.

The study, taken as a whole, reports: Newly diagnosed patients had baseline TCR diversity that was reportedly lower than that of healthy donors. Patients newly diagnosed and complete responders had comparable baseline diversity. The study found that TCR diversity rose significantly by C4D1 in CD4+ but not CD8+ cells.

Some clones are missing from TCRdb's copy, which holds only in-frame ones; the method was immunoSEQ multiplex PCR. The sample has about 28,000 clones, around 88% seen once. This clonotype was sampled from a human donor with classical Hodgkin lymphoma. The sequencing here drew on CD8+ T cells from blood, taken at baseline. The gene calls are TRBV28 and TRBJ1-2, with D perhaps TRBD1 (6 bases). The CDR3 loop reads CASSFSGGADGYTF. The CDR3 nucleotides are TGTGCCAGCAGTTTCTCGGGGGGCGCGGATGGCTACACCTTC.